The 28 T cell receptor beta chains below come from one sample, sequenced in a study of a mutant IDH1 vaccine in newly diagnosed glioma. Clones were read by immunoSEQ multiplex PCR, and TCRdb kept only the in-frame ones, dropping some. This table holds 39,000 or so clones, around 78% found once. What these receptors recognize is not known. Noted time point: week 5, during vaccination. Every vaccination contained 300 ug of the mutant IDH1 20-mer peptide and was paired with topical imiquimod. The material was PBMCs, obtained from a glioma patient whose treatment included an IDH1 peptide vaccine. Every receptor here comes from a man in his forties with glioma.

V gene TRBV10-2 combines with J gene TRBJ2-7; D is tentatively TRBD1 or TRBD2 (5 bases each). Trimming removed 6 bases at V and 10 bases at J, with 19 bases between. Looked up from germline, CDR1 is WSHSY and CDR2 is SAAADI. The CDR3 loop spans 13 amino acids. CDR3 coding DNA: TGCGCCAGCAGGGACCCGGGACGTTTAGATCAGTACTTC. This translates into CASRDPGRLDQYF.

The chain uses TRBV12-1 and TRBJ2-7. TRBV12-1 is a pseudogene segment. This CDR3 has 13 amino acids. The CDR3 coding sequence is TGTGCCAGCAGCTCGAGAGACGATCACGAGCAGTACTTC. Translated: CASSSRDDHEQYF.

This chain joins TRBV6-6 and TRBJ1-1, with D hard to call. CDR1 is MNHNY and CDR2 is SVGAGI in the germline V gene (reference sequence). V dropped 0 bases and J dropped 6 bases, with 5 bases sitting between them. The CDR3 consists of 12 residues. The CDR3 spells CASSYSLPEAFF. CDR3 in DNA: TGTGCCAGCAGTTACTCGCTCCCTGAAGCTTTCTTT.

The rearrangement joins TRBV5-1 to TRBJ2-7; no clear D. V was pared by 0 bases and J by 0 bases, with 4 bases between. This CDR3 has 13 residues. CDR1 is SGHRS and CDR2 is YFSETQ in the germline V gene. CDR3 sequence reads: CASSLDFSYEQYF. CDR3 DNA sequence: TGCGCCAGCAGCTTGGACTTCTCCTACGAGCAGTACTTC. Using reference TRBV5-1 and TRBJ2-7 for the parts outside the CDR3, the full variable domain is KAGVTQTPRYLIKTRGQQVTLSCSPISGHRSVSWYQQTPGQGLQFLFEYFSETQRNKGNFPGRFSGRQFSNSRSEMNVSTLELGDSALYLCASSLDFSYEQYFGPGTRLTVT.

J is TRBJ2-1 and V is TRBV6-6, with 7 bases identical to TRBD2. Germline V lookup: CDR1 MNHNY, CDR2 SVGAGI (reference sequence). The CDR3 contains 15 residues. Trimming cost V 6 bases and J 4 bases; bases outside gene matches: 9. The CDR3 DNA sequence: TGTGCCAGCAGGGAACGAGCGGGGAATTACAATGAGCAGTTCTTC. Residues: CASRERAGNYNEQFF.

This chain connects TRBV29-1 to TRBJ2-7; unclear D gene. CDR3 length: 13 residues. Germline loops: CDR1 SQVTM, CDR2 ANQGSEA. The V gene lost 4 bases and the J gene lost 0 bases, with 10 bases spanning the gap. The CDR3 region is CSVVALFSYEQYF. DNA of the CDR3: TGCAGCGTTGTCGCACTCTTCTCCTACGAGCAGTACTTC.

This clone occurred a few times. This chain connects TRBV2 to TRBJ2-1, with 7 bases identical to TRBD1. From germline, CDR1 is SNHLY and CDR2 FYNNEI. The CDR3 has 12 residues. The trim removed 8 bases at V and 3 bases at J, leaving 1 base unmatched. The CDR3 is CASGTDYNEQFF. The DNA for the CDR3 is TGTGCCAGCGGGACAGACTACAATGAGCAGTTCTTC.

The chain carries TRBV2 and TRBJ1-3; D ambiguous. This CDR3 spans 12 amino acids. CDR1 and CDR2 (germline): SNHLY, FYNNEI. V lost 8 bases and J lost 4, with 9 bases in between. The CDR3 DNA sequence: TGTGCCAGCTCGGCGGAGGGAAACACCATATATTTT. Translated, it gives CASSAEGNTIYF.

This chain uses TRBV2 with TRBJ2-1; D unresolved. V was cut by 5 bases and J by 5 bases, with 10 bases left in between. In germline, CDR1 is SNHLY, CDR2 FYNNEI. This CDR3 spans 13 amino acids. The CDR3 spells CASSFQSDNEQFF. CDR3 bases: TGTGCCAGCAGTTTTCAGAGCGACAATGAGCAGTTCTTC.

CDR3 loop: CASSHPIYNEQFF. The DNA for the CDR3 is TGCGCCAGCAGCCACCCCATTTACAATGAGCAGTTCTTC. The chain employs TRBV4-1 and TRBJ2-1, with D unresolved. Germline lookup yields CDR1 MGHRA and CDR2 YSYEKL. Trimming removed 3 bases from V and 4 bases from J, with 7 bases in between. The CDR3 spans 13 residues.

The count of this clone is one. This chain connects TRBV9 to TRBJ2-5; 7 nucleotides align to TRBD1. There are 15 residues in the CDR3. CDR1 SGDLS and CDR2 YYNGEE come from the germline V gene. Trimming cost V 0 bases and J 7 bases; bases outside gene matches: 9. DNA of the CDR3: TGTGCCAGCAGCGTAGATCCAACAGGGGTAGGGACCCAGTACTTC. Amino acid sequence: CASSVDPTGVGTQYF.

This clone was detected a few times. This rearrangement joins TRBV20-1 to TRBJ1-4; D call uncertain. The CDR3 is 11 amino acids. From germline, CDR1 is DFQATT and CDR2 SNEGSKA (reference sequence). V shed 2 bases and J shed 6 bases, with 4 bases lying between them. CDR3 amino acids: CSARWDEKLFF. In DNA form, the CDR3 reads TGCAGTGCTAGATGGGATGAAAAACTGTTTTTT.

This clone has only a few counts. V gene TRBV4-1 combines with J gene TRBJ2-2; D is perhaps TRBD2 (5 bases). The V gene's germline CDR1 is MGHRA and CDR2 YSYEKL. Trimming removed 4 bases from V and 0 bases from J, with 15 bases in between. The CDR3 contains 17 residues. The CDR3, as DNA: TGCGCCAGCAGCCCTTTGAGGGTTAGGACGAACACCGGGGAGCTGTTTTTT. The encoded protein is CASSPLRVRTNTGELFF.

This chain connects TRBV25-1 to TRBJ2-3; maybe TRBD2 (5 bases). This CDR3 spans 15 amino acids. Trimming pared 3 bases from V and 2 bases from J, leaving 12 bases between. The germline CDR1 and CDR2 sequences are MGHDK and SYGVNS. The CDR3 region has the DNA TGTGCCAGCAGTGATCAGAGCGGCCACACAGATACGCAGTATTTT. Its protein is CASSDQSGHTDTQYF.

The J gene is TRBJ1-2, the V gene TRBV5-6; TRBD1 might be the D (5 bases). The CDR3 contains 13 residues. CDR1 and CDR2 (germline): SGHDT, YYEEEE. Trimming removed 4 bases from V and 8 bases from J, with 15 bases in between. Here the CDR3 DNA reads TGTGCCAGCAGCCTGACGGGGGAGTGGGGCTACACCTTC. This codes for CASSLTGEWGYTF.

This clone was detected only a few times. The CDR3 sequence: CASSEEGAIMNTEAFF. CDR3 nucleotide sequence: TGTGCCAGCAGTGAAGAAGGGGCGATCATGAACACTGAAGCTTTCTTT. V is TRBV6-1 and J is TRBJ1-1; D perhaps matches TRBD1 (5 bases). With 1 base removed from V and 0 bases from J, the gap between germline ends came to 12 bases. Germline V gives CDR1 MNHNS, CDR2 SASEGT. There are 16 residues in the CDR3.

The rearrangement joins TRBV5-1 to TRBJ1-2; D might be TRBD1 (5 bases). Trimming removed 0 bases at V and 8 bases at J, with 11 bases between. The germline V gene has CDR1 SGHRS and CDR2 YFSETQ. CDR3 length: 13 amino acids. CDR3 DNA sequence: TGCGCCAGCAGCTTGGTGGGGGAGGAAGGCTACACCTTC. Amino acid sequence: CASSLVGEEGYTF. Filled out from reference TRBV5-1 and TRBJ1-2, the complete variable domain reads KAGVTQTPRYLIKTRGQQVTLSCSPISGHRSVSWYQQTPGQGLQFLFEYFSETQRNKGNFPGRFSGRQFSNSRSEMNVSTLELGDSALYLCASSLVGEEGYTFGSGTRLTVV.

This rearrangement joins TRBV6-5 to TRBJ2-1, with D unresolved. Germline CDR1 MNHEY, CDR2 SVGAGI. Trimming pared 3 bases from V and 3 bases from J, leaving 12 bases between. This CDR3 has 15 amino acids. The CDR3 protein is CASSYIPDNYNEQFF. The CDR3 bases are TGTGCCAGCAGTTATATCCCCGACAACTACAATGAGCAGTTCTTC.

V gene TRBV5-4 combines with J gene TRBJ2-7; 7 nucleotides align to TRBD1. This CDR3 region has 13 residues. V lost 2 bases and J lost 5; bases outside the gene matches: 4. CDR1 is SGHNT and CDR2 is YYREEE in the germline V gene (reference sequence). CDR3 region: CASSFDRAHEQYF. CDR3 DNA sequence: TGTGCCAGCAGCTTCGACAGGGCCCACGAGCAGTACTTC.

V usage is TRBV25-1 and J usage is TRBJ2-7, with D unresolved. This CDR3 comprises 12 residues. The germline V gene has CDR1 MGHDK and CDR2 SYGVNS. Trimming left V 7 bases short and J 1 base short, with 8 bases between. CDR3 DNA: TGTGCCAGCACTGATTCTTCCTACGAGCAGTACTTC. This translates into CASTDSSYEQYF.

This clone has a single count. The V call is TRBV2, the J call TRBJ1-2, with a weak D call TRBD1 (5 bases). The germline V gene has CDR1 SNHLY and CDR2 FYNNEI. Trimming pared 6 bases from V and 2 bases from J, leaving 13 bases between. This CDR3 spans 14 amino acids. The CDR3 DNA is TGTGCCAGCAGCCTGGGGGTAACGAACTATGGCTACACCTTC. As protein: CASSLGVTNYGYTF.

This sequence joins TRBV20-1 and TRBJ1-1; D is unclear. Deletions cut 3 bases from V and 6 bases from J, with 8 bases between. Germline V lookup: CDR1 DFQATT, CDR2 SNEGSKA (reference sequence). This CDR3 is 11 amino acids long. In nucleotides, the CDR3 is TGCAGTGCTAGGGTGGCAGCTGAAGCTTTCTTT. Encoded protein: CSARVAAEAFF.

This chain joins TRBV7-9 and TRBJ1-2; D not certain. This CDR3 region has 14 residues. Germline V gene lookup returns CDR1 SEHNR and CDR2 FQNEAQ (reference sequence). V lost 1 base and J lost 2, with 8 bases in between. CDR3: CASSLEHSNYGYTF. The DNA of the CDR3 is TGTGCCAGCAGCTTAGAACATTCCAACTATGGCTACACCTTC.

The chain has TRBV9 and TRBJ1-3; TRBD1 matches at 8 bases. V trimming: 2 bases; J trimming: 1 base; junction bases outside the gene matches: 8. The CDR3 has 17 residues. Per germline, CDR1 SGDLS and CDR2 YYNGEE. DNA of the CDR3: TGTGCCAGCAGCGTGGGACAGGCCAAAGGTTCTGGAAACACCATATATTTT. It is translated as CASSVGQAKGSGNTIYF.

The chain uses TRBV30 and TRBJ2-7; 10 nucleotides line up with TRBD1. The CDR3 is made up of 13 amino acids. V lost 3 bases, J lost 1 base, and 0 bases stayed unmatched. Germline lookup yields CDR1 GTSNPN and CDR2 SVGIG (reference sequence). The CDR3 DNA follows: TGTGCCTGGAGGGGACAGGGGTCCTACGAGCAGTACTTC. Its translation is CAWRGQGSYEQYF.

V gene TRBV5-1 combines with J gene TRBJ2-5; 10 positions agree with TRBD2. The CDR3 is 14 amino acids. J was trimmed by 3 bases and V by 3 bases; bases with no gene match: 2. Germline CDR1 SGHRS, CDR2 YFSETQ. The CDR3 nucleotides are TGCGCCAGCAGCTGGGGGACTAGCGAAGAGACCCAGTACTTC. It is translated as CASSWGTSEETQYF. The full variable domain, its missing parts supplied by reference TRBV5-1 and TRBJ2-5, is KAGVTQTPRYLIKTRGQQVTLSCSPISGHRSVSWYQQTPGQGLQFLFEYFSETQRNKGNFPGRFSGRQFSNSRSEMNVSTLELGDSALYLCASSWGTSEETQYFGPGTRLLVL.

The chain's CDR3 is CASTGGLGYGYTF. For the CDR3, the DNA is TGTGCCAGCACAGGGGGCCTCGGCTATGGCTACACCTTC. The J gene is TRBJ1-2, the V gene TRBV6-6, with 8 positions matching TRBD1. Germline trimming cut 7 bases from V and 4 bases from J; bases unmatched to any gene: 5. The length of the CDR3 is 13 residues. The germline V gene has CDR1 MNHNY and CDR2 SVGAGI (reference sequence).

V usage is TRBV18 and J usage is TRBJ1-1; 9 nucleotides align to TRBD1. V was pared by 4 bases and J by 5 bases, with 11 bases of the junction left unmatched. Germline loops: CDR1 KGHSH, CDR2 LQKENI. This CDR3 contains 16 residues. The CDR3 nucleotides read TGTGCCAGCTCACTAAAGGAGCGGACAGGGGCAACTGAAGCTTTCTTT. Its protein product is CASSLKERTGATEAFF.